The TCR beta chain described here comes from a study of cytomegalovirus exposure and HLA in healthy donors (dated by TCRdb to about 2017). For context, the study as a whole: An earlier analysis of roughly 500 of the donors reported 250 to 300 Gb of sequence data and 117 million unique TCR beta sequences obtained from around 190 million T cells. An early release that covered roughly 600 HLA-typed donors contained approximately 300 gigabases of sequencing data and 75 million to 100 million unique TCR sequences. Among the approximately 400 genotyped donors, around 79% belonged to the genetic ancestry cluster associated with self-reported Caucasian donors. The study aimed to test whether cataloging public T cell receptors could reveal signatures of past pathogen exposure. Using immunosequencing, the study profiled T cell repertoires from 500 to 800 subjects and related those repertoires to cytomegalovirus serostatus. Along with the 666-subject first cohort, a separate validation cohort of over a hundred different subjects was used. To predict cytomegalovirus infection status, the study brought together high-throughput TCR immunosequencing, statistical association of individual TCRs with disease status, and machine learning. To study patterns of TCR occurrence, a later analysis re-analyzed previously published TCR beta repertoires from 550 to 800 donors and added high-resolution HLA genotyping. In the later analysis, no new phenotypic data were used to find candidate immune exposures; instead, reliance was placed on TCR beta sequences and their occurrence across donors. An earlier analysis of approximately 580 of the donors used high-throughput TCR beta sequencing to judge whether each TCR beta V gene segment behaved as functional or pseudogenic. Donor age, sex, ethnicity and CMV serostatus were collected together with the repertoire data. A later genetic analysis took genome-wide SNP genotypes for about 55% of the roughly 700 donors and used that subset as a discovery cohort. Every repertoire in the discovery cohort had been generated on one and the same sequencing platform. HLA typing included class I and class II loci at four-digit resolution. The number of donors typed differed by locus, with about 629-640 for A, B, C, DRB1 and DQB1, roughly 520 for DQA1, about 610 for DPA1, and under 490 for DPB1. Because of strong linkage in the cohort, roughly five DR-DQ haplotypes were treated as single units for association and clustering. Among about 360 genotyped donors of the cohort, an average of about 240,000 unique TCR beta nucleotide sequences were sequenced per donor, roughly 20% of them non-productive.

In total, roughly 710 healthy bone marrow donors made up the cohort. At the time of sampling, every cohort member was nominally healthy, though immune exposures that went unrecorded were likely present. The donor was CMV seropositive and belonged to the group of more than 250 seropositive cohort members. Every donor gave a peripheral blood sample, and the peripheral blood mononuclear cells from that sample were used for TCR beta sequencing. Genomic DNA was extracted from the blood cell samples with the Qiagen DNeasy Blood Extraction Kit. Library construction relied on the immunoSEQ multiplex PCR assay. For the multiplex PCR, a mixture combining 60 forward primers for TCR Vbeta segments and 13 reverse primers for TCR Jbeta segments was used. A multiplex PCR assay on genomic DNA amplified the CDR3 region of rearranged TCR beta genes. The amplified TCR beta libraries were sequenced on the Illumina HiSeq System as 87-base-pair reads. Per the authors' processing: In a later analysis, around 80 million unique TCR beta chains were counted across the roughly 610 repertoires, and roughly 11 million of these chains were shared by at least two donors. Raw reads were error-corrected and collapsed into unique sequences with a nearest-neighbor algorithm that merged closely related sequences to remove PCR and sequencing errors. To assign V, D and J gene segments, CDR3 sequences were aligned to IMGT reference sequences. For a sequence to be retained, a match of at least six nucleotides was required to both a V gene segment and a J gene segment. Rearrangements were classified as productive when the CDR3 lacked stop codons and remained in frame with V and J, and all other rearrangements were classified as non-productive. Following IMGT convention, CDR3 was defined as the stretch from the second conserved V-encoded cysteine to the conserved J-encoded phenylalanine. The earlier analysis of some 580 of the donors excluded any sequence lacking an unambiguous match to a single V gene segment. In an earlier analysis of 500 to 750 of the donors, V segments were called functional above 56.7% productive rearrangements and were called segregating when the between-donor standard deviation exceeded 5%. To diagnose cytomegalovirus status from the catalog of TCR beta chain sequences, a statistical classification framework was built. V and J gene assignment, in a later analysis, came from comparing TCR nucleotide sequences with IMGT/GENE-DB human TR gene sequences. A later analysis assigned CDR3 sequences and most-parsimonious VDJ recombination scenarios with the TCRdist pipeline. In a later analysis, each TCR beta chain was defined by its CDR3 amino acid sequence together with its V-gene family, and reads without a unique V-gene family were excluded. As a way to deal with suspected cross-contamination and a sequencing artifact, a later analysis dropped under 600 nucleotide sequences that were highly shared and had low generation probability. In a later analysis, a clonal expansion index for each public chain was calculated from normalized within-repertoire ranks of inferred template counts. A later analysis computed generation probabilities with a VDJ recombination model fitted to out-of-frame rearrangements, and checked the results against IGoR. In a later analysis, TCR-TCR, TCR-HLA and TCR-CMV co-occurrence was scored with hypergeometric tests, and a repertoire-size bias correction was applied to TCR pairs. In a later analysis, false discovery rates were estimated by permuting HLA or CMV assignments 20 times. In a later analysis, co-occurring TCRs were grouped using DBSCAN, and TCRdist sequence similarity was added for clustering within HLA-allele-positive subsets. Repertoires with fewer than 30,000 or more than 120,000 public chains, plus five repertoires with anomalous nucleotide sharing, were excluded from co-occurrence clustering. TCRdb mirrors the immuneACCESS table, restricted to in-frame sequences. Some clones are absent from its copies; in checked studies, under half trace to an unresolved V gene, and the reason for the others is unknown. V, J and clone size are taken as reported in that table, and D and trimming were inferred from the DNA itself. In all, the sample holds approximately 140,000 clones, and around three quarters of those were seen once. The top ten constitute 3% of the sample.

Beyond this particular receptor, the publication reports: A later analysis associated around 16,000 TCR beta sequences with specific HLA alleles at a false discovery rate of 0.05. A later analysis found that TCR association rates varied across HLA loci, with DRB1 alleles showing the most associated TCRs and HLA-C alleles the fewest. In a later analysis, most CMV-associated TCR beta chains were found to appear HLA-restricted, with HLA associations seemingly driven largely by CMV exposure. Presence/absence analyses assumed roughly uniform sequencing depth across donors, an assumption that may not hold. For the cohort, immune exposure information was limited to CMV serostatus. A few of the identified cytomegalovirus-associated TCR beta chains were confirmed in vitro to be specific for cytomegalovirus antigens. A group of highly shared sequence variants was considered likely to be a technical artifact of the sequencing pipeline. HLA typing was unavailable for some donors at each locus, so association tests used only the typed subset. V-gene and J-gene trimming of TCR beta chains was associated with a missense DCLRE1C variant in a later genetic analysis, and the association was replicated in an independent cohort. It was suggested by the authors that the approach could potentially be generalized to other disease states and immunological phenotypes. Cytomegalovirus status was reported to be diagnosed by the classifier with high specificity and sensitivity in both the original and validation cohorts. Only TCR beta chains were sequenced in this cohort, and the absence of alpha or paired-chain data limited detectable features. When HLA alleles, especially DR and DQ, strongly co-occurred, attributing TCR associations to individual alleles was difficult. A further reported finding was that TCR beta sequences accurately predicted the HLA-A and HLA-B alleles for most subjects in the first cohort. In a later analysis, several top co-occurrence clusters were reported to appear linked to parvovirus B19, influenza, CMV and Epstein-Barr virus. Most TCR sequences were observed very rarely across donors, whereas some public TCRs were present in many individuals. Because counts were too low, about 17 rarely observed V segments, including chromosome 9 orphons, were excluded from the earlier analysis of roughly 580 of the donors. In a later genetic analysis, fewer N-insertions in productive TCRs were reported among donors in an Asian-associated ancestry cluster than the approximately 710-donor mean. In a later analysis, HLA-associated TCR beta chains were found to be more clonally expanded and to have lower generation probabilities than equally common non-associated chains. A total of 150 or so TCR beta chains were listed by the study as associated with cytomegalovirus. Correlated functional status among segregating V segments might be attributable to linkage disequilibrium, but an unknown experimental factor could not be ruled out. Because the 87-base-pair reads could not distinguish some IMGT-functional V segments, including TRBV6-2 and TRBV6-3, those segments were excluded. In an earlier analysis of several hundred of the donors, most TCR beta V segments were observed in productive rearrangements about 87% or about 30% of the time, broadly matching IMGT annotations.

Its CDR3 holds 15 amino acids, cysteine through phenylalanine. Left in the record is the CDR3 DNA by itself, 45 bases read in frame from the first base. From the germline V gene, CDR1 is SNHLY and CDR2 is FYNNEI. Trimmed from V: 3 bases; trimmed from J: 5 bases; junction bases lacking a gene match: 6. The table lists this clone with a few counts. There is no known antigen for this receptor. Base qualities are not provided; no much larger clone lies one nucleotide away. This chain is built from TRBV2 and TRBJ2-1, with TRBD2 matching 8 junction bases. The origin of this receptor is a middle-aged man in good health and CMV-seropositive. The sample taken for sequencing was PBMCs. The DNA reads TGTGCCAGCAGTGAGGCGGGGGGATATAACAATGAGCAGTTCTTC. Translated, this is CASSEAGGYNNEQFF. The variable domain in full, with residues beyond the CDR3 obtained from the reference TRBV2 and TRBJ2-1 genes, is EPEVTQTPSHQVTQMGQEVILRCVPISNHLYFYWYRQILGQKVEFLVSFYNNEISEKSEIFDDQFSVERPDGSNFTLKIRSTKLEDSAMYFCASSEAGGYNNEQFFGPGTRLTVL.